Shown below are 20 T cell receptor beta chains from a single sample sequenced in a study of blood T cell repertoires in COVID-19. The assay was immunoSEQ multiplex PCR, and TCRdb's table has in-frame clones only and misses some. Of about 160,000 clones listed, about three quarters are singletons. The sample consisted of peripheral blood. The receptors come from a man aged 65 to 85 with acute or convalescent COVID-19.

This clone has a handful of counts. This chain connects TRBV29-1 to TRBJ2-7; the match to TRBD1 covers 12 bases. The V gene end was trimmed by 4 bases and the J gene end by 2 bases; junction bases not matched to a gene: 6. Germline V gene lookup returns CDR1 SQVTM and CDR2 ANQGSEA. The CDR3 extends over 15 amino acids. CDR3 nucleotides: TGCAGCGTTGTCGACGGGACAGGGGGCACCTACGAGCAGTACTTC. The encoded protein is CSVVDGTGGTYEQYF.

This clone was seen only a few times. The gene calls are TRBV15 and TRBJ1-1; D unclear. The CDR3 runs to 14 residues. Germline loops: CDR1 LNHNV, CDR2 YYDKDF (reference sequence). Trimming removed 0 bases from V and 0 bases from J, with 5 bases in between. This chain's CDR3 is CATSRDLMNTEAFF. In DNA, the CDR3 is TGTGCCACCAGCAGAGACCTAATGAACACTGAAGCTTTCTTT.

The chain uses TRBV11-1 and TRBJ2-7, with D perhaps TRBD2 (6 bases). Germline lookup yields CDR1 SGHAT and CDR2 FQDESV (reference sequence). CDR3 length: 15 amino acids. V was cut by 4 bases and J by 4 bases, with 17 bases left in between. The CDR3 nucleotides are TGTGCCAGCAGCTACAGCCGTCCTAGCGCGTACGAGCAGTACTTC. Residues: CASSYSRPSAYEQYF.

This chain links TRBV5-1 with TRBJ1-5, with D hard to call. The CDR3 contains 16 residues. Germline assignment: CDR1 SGHRS and CDR2 YFSETQ. The ends were cut back, 0 bases at V and 0 bases at J, with 10 bases in the middle. The CDR3 nucleotides read TGCGCCAGCAGCTTGGCGCCGGTAGATAGCAATCAGCCCCAGCATTTT. It specifies CASSLAPVDSNQPQHF.

This sequence joins TRBV19 and TRBJ1-3; D remains ambiguous. CDR1 LNHDA and CDR2 SQIVND come from the germline V gene (reference sequence). Trimming removed 11 bases at V and 0 bases at J, with 11 bases between. This CDR3 comprises 13 residues. The CDR3 loop reads CAGWSRSGNTIYF. For the CDR3, the DNA is TGTGCCGGGTGGAGCCGCTCTGGAAACACCATATATTTT.

The chain is built from TRBV27 and TRBJ1-2; TRBD1 might be the D (5 bases). The V gene's germline CDR1 is MNHEY and CDR2 SMNVEV (reference sequence). V was clipped by 3 bases and J by 2 bases, with 13 bases between them. The CDR3 contains 15 residues. CDR3 in DNA: TGTGCCAGCAGTTTCCGCAGGGTGGGGAACTATGGCTACACCTTC. Translating it yields CASSFRRVGNYGYTF.

This chain joins TRBV5-1 and TRBJ2-2; 7 bases agree with TRBD1. In germline, CDR1 is SGHRS, CDR2 YFSETQ. V shed 4 bases, J shed 3 bases, and the junction held 6 bases outside the gene matches. CDR3 length equals 15 residues. The CDR3 DNA is TGCGCCAGCAGCGCGACAGGGAGTCACACCGGGGAGCTGTTTTTT. Translation: CASSATGSHTGELFF.

The rearrangement links TRBV9 to TRBJ2-3, with D unclear. V dropped 4 bases and J dropped 2 bases, with 14 bases sitting between them. The CDR3 is 15 residues long. Germline V gene sequence: CDR1 SGDLS, CDR2 YYNGEE. The CDR3 coding sequence is TGTGCCAGCAGCTATAGTCCTTCCCCCACAGATACGCAGTATTTT. Its protein product is CASSYSPSPTDTQYF.

The genes are TRBV18 and TRBJ1-1; weak D call: TRBD1 (5 bases). CDR1 and CDR2 from the germline V gene are KGHSH and LQKENI. There are 15 residues in the CDR3. V was shortened by 0 bases and J by 2 bases, with 10 bases between the two germline ends. CDR3 bases: TGTGCCAGCTCACCACCAAGACAGCTTAACACTGAAGCTTTCTTT. Amino acids: CASSPPRQLNTEAFF.

This clone was detected only once. The rearrangement links TRBV15 to TRBJ1-1; 8 bases line up with TRBD1. The germline CDR1 and CDR2 sequences are LNHNV and YYDKDF (reference sequence). J was trimmed by 1 base and V by 5 bases; bases with no gene match: 6. This CDR3 region has 15 residues. CDR3 protein: CATSPGDRKNTEAFF. CDR3 in DNA: TGTGCCACCAGCCCGGGGGACAGGAAGAACACTGAAGCTTTCTTT.

The V call is TRBV7-9, the J call TRBJ1-4; possibly TRBD1 for D (6 bases). This CDR3 region has 15 residues. The germline gives CDR1 SEHNR, CDR2 FQNEAQ (reference sequence). V lost 1 base and J 0 bases, leaving 6 bases between the germline ends. The CDR3 DNA is TGTGCCAGCAGCTTAGAGGGGGCAACTAATGAAAAACTGTTTTTT. As protein: CASSLEGATNEKLFF.

V gene TRBV28 combines with J gene TRBJ1-2, with 9 bases matching TRBD1. Trimming at V came to 5 bases and at J to 1 base, leaving 20 bases not matched to a gene. CDR1 MDHEN and CDR2 SYDVKM come from the germline V gene. CDR3 size: 20 residues. The CDR3 here is CASSHPGRTGVIFGNYGYTF. The CDR3 bases are TGTGCCAGCAGTCATCCTGGGAGGACAGGGGTGATTTTTGGTAACTATGGCTACACCTTC.

The chain employs TRBV9 and TRBJ2-1; tentatively, D is TRBD2 (6 bases). V was shortened by 7 bases and J by 6 bases, with 14 bases between the two germline ends. Germline values: CDR1 SGDLS, CDR2 YYNGEE. The CDR3 has 13 residues. Here the CDR3 reads CASRQPGGNEQFF. The CDR3 DNA is TGTGCCAGCCGCCAACCCGGGGGCAATGAGCAGTTCTTC.

This clone came up once. This chain uses TRBV10-2 with TRBJ1-2; D ambiguous. Trimming pared 3 bases from V and 2 bases from J, leaving 10 bases between. The CDR3 loop spans 14 amino acids. Looked up from germline, CDR1 is WSHSY and CDR2 is SAAADI. The CDR3 reads CASSERGGNYGYTF. CDR3 coding DNA: TGCGCCAGCAGTGAACGGGGAGGGAACTATGGCTACACCTTC.

This rearrangement joins TRBV2 to TRBJ2-5, with D unclear. Germline CDR1 reads SNHLY; CDR2 reads FYNNEI. The CDR3 covers 14 residues. Trimming removed 6 bases at V and 0 bases at J, with 11 bases between. This CDR3 reads CASSGGVYQETQYF. Here the CDR3 DNA reads TGTGCCAGCAGCGGCGGAGTGTACCAAGAGACCCAGTACTTC.

The chain carries TRBV5-1 and TRBJ1-3; weak D call: TRBD1 (5 bases). Germline values: CDR1 SGHRS, CDR2 YFSETQ. The CDR3 spans 16 residues. Trimming stripped 0 bases from V and 0 bases from J, with 10 bases between. The CDR3 DNA is TGCGCCAGCAGCTTGGTCGACAGCCGCTCTGGAAACACCATATATTTT. Residues: CASSLVDSRSGNTIYF.

The CDR3 coding sequence is TGTGCCAGCAGCTTGTTTGTAACTAATGAAAAACTGTTTTTT. The encoded protein is CASSLFVTNEKLFF. The chain carries TRBV6-5 and TRBJ1-4; D call uncertain. The CDR3 has 14 residues. The V end was cut by 6 bases, the J end by 1 base, with 9 bases between. Germline CDR1 MNHEY, CDR2 SVGAGI.

This sequence joins TRBV6-2 or TRBV6-3 and TRBJ2-7; 8 positions match TRBD1. The CDR3 spans 17 residues. Germline lookup yields CDR1 MNHEY and CDR2 SVGEGT. The junction had 16 bases not matched to a gene; V was cut back by 3 bases and J by 6 bases. The CDR3 spells CASSYFAAAGQVREQYF. The CDR3 DNA is TGTGCCAGCAGTTATTTTGCTGCTGCGGGACAGGTGCGCGAGCAGTACTTC.

The V and J genes are TRBV5-1 and TRBJ1-2, with a tentative D call TRBD1 (5 bases). CDR1 and CDR2 from the germline V gene are SGHRS and YFSETQ. The length of the CDR3 is 16 residues. The V end lost 3 bases, the J end lost 5 bases, and 20 bases lay between the germline ends. In DNA form, the CDR3 reads TGCGCCAGCAGCTCGACCGGGGACCCCCGGGGGTATGGCTACACCTTC. Its protein product is CASSSTGDPRGYGYTF. The full variable domain, completed using reference TRBV5-1 and TRBJ1-2, is KAGVTQTPRYLIKTRGQQVTLSCSPISGHRSVSWYQQTPGQGLQFLFEYFSETQRNKGNFPGRFSGRQFSNSRSEMNVSTLELGDSALYLCASSSTGDPRGYGYTFGSGTRLTVV.

Here the CDR3 DNA reads TGTGCCAGCAGCGCCGGGACTAGCGGCGTCACAGATACGCAGTATTTT. Encoded protein: CASSAGTSGVTDTQYF. The V gene is TRBV7-6, the J gene TRBJ2-3; 11 bases match TRBD2. V shed 5 bases, J shed 2 bases, and the junction held 6 bases outside the gene matches. Germline lookup yields CDR1 SGHVS and CDR2 FNYEAQ. This CDR3 is built from 16 residues.